These 26 T cell receptor beta chains were all obtained from the same sample, sequenced in a study of cytomegalovirus exposure and HLA in healthy donors. The PCR ran on 60 Vbeta and 13 Jbeta primers. Some clones are missing from TCRdb's copy, which holds only in-frame ones; the method was immunoSEQ multiplex PCR. The data show about 90,000 clones, less than 85% seen once. The specimen was PBMCs. These receptors were obtained from a woman in her sixties or seventies in good health and CMV-seropositive.

In its sample, this clone was seen a few times. The chain combines TRBV6-5 with TRBJ2-7, with TRBD2 as a possible D gene (5 bases). This CDR3 comprises 13 residues. Germline assignment: CDR1 MNHEY and CDR2 SVGAGI. V shed 8 bases and J shed 0 bases, with 11 bases lying between them. The CDR3 sequence: CASLDSVSYEQYF. As DNA, the CDR3 is TGTGCCAGCCTGGACTCTGTCTCCTACGAGCAGTACTTC.

This clone was observed a few times. The V and J genes are TRBV19 and TRBJ2-7; 12 nucleotides agree with TRBD2. J lost 7 bases, V lost 7 bases, and 8 bases had no gene match. The CDR3 is 14 amino acids. Germline CDR1 is LNHDA and CDR2 is SQIVND (reference sequence). The CDR3 sequence is CASKASGRAGEQYF. In DNA, the CDR3 is TGTGCCAGTAAAGCTAGCGGGAGGGCTGGAGAGCAGTACTTC.

This chain connects TRBV2 to TRBJ1-1; unclear D gene. V lost 6 bases and J 1 base, leaving 9 bases between the germline ends. The CDR3 has 13 residues. From germline, CDR1 is SNHLY and CDR2 FYNNEI. The CDR3 loop is CASSMEENTEAFF. CDR3 sequence (DNA): TGTGCCAGCAGCATGGAGGAGAACACTGAAGCTTTCTTT.

The CDR3 DNA reads as TGCGCCAGCAGCTTTAGGACTAGCACAGATACGCAGTATTTT. It is translated as CASSFRTSTDTQYF. V usage is TRBV5-1 and J usage is TRBJ2-3; D may be TRBD2 (5 bases). Trimming stripped 2 bases from V and 0 bases from J, with 7 bases between. Germline CDR1 is SGHRS and CDR2 is YFSETQ. The CDR3 extends over 14 amino acids.

V gene TRBV6-6 combines with J gene TRBJ1-2; 7 bases are shared with TRBD1. The V and J ends lost 2 bases and 5 bases, in that order; junction bases with no gene match: 5. The CDR3 length is 14 residues. Germline V gene sequence: CDR1 MNHNY, CDR2 SVGAGI (reference sequence). The CDR3 spells CASSYGTAQYGYTF. The CDR3 DNA sequence: TGTGCCAGCAGTTACGGGACAGCCCAGTATGGCTACACCTTC.

The chain joins TRBV10-3 to TRBJ2-3, with D perhaps TRBD2 (5 bases). V was cut by 7 bases and J by 2 bases, with 10 bases left in between. Germline V gene data show CDR1 as ENHRY and CDR2 as SYGVKD. This CDR3 is built from 13 residues. The DNA of the CDR3 is TGTGCCATCATGGGGAGCCTCACAGATACGCAGTATTTT. It translates to CAIMGSLTDTQYF.

J is TRBJ1-5 and V is TRBV19; maybe TRBD1 (5 bases). Germline CDR1 is LNHDA and CDR2 is SQIVND (reference sequence). This CDR3 spans 15 amino acids. The V gene lost 1 base and the J gene lost 7 bases, with 14 bases spanning the gap. The CDR3 reads CASSIVGQGGQPQHF. CDR3 nucleotides: TGTGCCAGTAGTATAGTCGGGCAGGGTGGGCAGCCCCAGCATTTT.

This clone was observed a handful of times. The genes are TRBV6-5 and TRBJ1-1; D unclear. This CDR3 contains 14 residues. The germline V gene has CDR1 MNHEY and CDR2 SVGAGI. Trimming cost V 7 bases and J 3 bases, with 15 bases left between them. CDR3 amino acids: CASTLRPRDTEAFF. CDR3 nucleotides: TGTGCCAGCACCCTAAGGCCGAGGGACACTGAAGCTTTCTTT.

The chain combines TRBV5-8 with TRBJ1-1; D perhaps matches TRBD1 (5 bases). The CDR3 is 16 amino acids. The germline V gene encodes CDR1 SGHTS and CDR2 YDEGEE. Trimming took off 4 bases at V and 0 bases at J, with 16 bases between the two ends. The CDR3 sequence is CASSIFTGSMNTEAFF. The CDR3 nucleotides are TGTGCCAGCAGCATATTCACAGGATCCATGAACACTGAAGCTTTCTTT.

This chain links TRBV6-1 with TRBJ2-5; 7 positions agree with TRBD1. The DNA matches TRBJ2-7 better at its end, which makes the J call doubtful. This CDR3 is built from 15 residues. From germline, CDR1 is MNHNS and CDR2 SASEGT. CDR3 region: CASRLGQWYSYEQYF. CDR3 bases: TGTGCCAGCAGACTGGGACAGTGGTACTCCTACGAGCAGTACTTC.

This rearrangement joins TRBV19 to TRBJ2-5, with 7 positions matching TRBD2. The CDR3 totals 12 residues. V dropped 3 bases and J dropped 5; count of bases not matched to a gene: 0. Germline loops: CDR1 LNHDA, CDR2 SQIVND (reference sequence). CDR3 bases: TGTGCCAGTAGTATGGGGGGGGAGACCCAGTACTTC. It yields the protein CASSMGGETQYF.

The chain is built from TRBV5-1 and TRBJ2-7; 8 nucleotides agree with TRBD1. The CDR3 sequence is 15 residues long. The trim removed 4 bases at V and 6 bases at J, leaving 12 bases unmatched. Per germline, CDR1 SGHRS and CDR2 YFSETQ. The CDR3 DNA sequence: TGCGCCAGCAGCCAGCTGGCCGGGACAGGAGGCGAGCAGTACTTC. It encodes CASSQLAGTGGEQYF. The full variable domain, completed using reference TRBV5-1 and TRBJ2-7, is KAGVTQTPRYLIKTRGQQVTLSCSPISGHRSVSWYQQTPGQGLQFLFEYFSETQRNKGNFPGRFSGRQFSNSRSEMNVSTLELGDSALYLCASSQLAGTGGEQYFGPGTRLTVT.

This chain connects TRBV6-5 to TRBJ1-5; D is uncertain. Trimming cost V 6 bases and J 3 bases, with 9 bases left between them. The germline V gene has CDR1 MNHEY and CDR2 SVGAGI. This CDR3 region has 13 residues. The DNA for the CDR3 is TGTGCCAGCAGGCCACAACCCAATCAGCCCCAGCATTTT. Translating it yields CASRPQPNQPQHF.

This clone was observed once. The V call is TRBV7-9, the J call TRBJ1-2; 7 nucleotides match TRBD1. J was trimmed by 5 bases and V by 2 bases; bases with no gene match: 5. Germline loops: CDR1 SEHNR, CDR2 FQNEAQ (reference sequence). The CDR3 sequence is 14 residues long. The CDR3, as DNA: TGTGCCAGCAGCTTATTATCAGGGGGATATGGCTACACCTTC. Its protein is CASSLLSGGYGYTF.

V usage is TRBV10-2 and J usage is TRBJ2-7, with 9 bases matching TRBD2. CDR1 and CDR2 (germline): WSHSY, SAAADI. Trimming at V came to 7 bases and at J to 7 bases, leaving 11 bases not matched to a gene. The CDR3 is 14 amino acids. CDR3 region: CASKPGGGAREQYF. Written as DNA, the CDR3 is TGCGCCAGCAAACCAGGCGGGGGGGCACGTGAGCAGTACTTC.

The chain is built from TRBV27 and TRBJ2-7; D gene uncertain. The V end lost 5 bases, the J end lost 6 bases, and 8 bases lay between the germline ends. This CDR3 is built from 11 residues. Germline V lookup: CDR1 MNHEY, CDR2 SMNVEV (reference sequence). This CDR3 is CASSPLGEQYF. The DNA of the CDR3 is TGTGCCAGCAGTCCCCTAGGCGAGCAGTACTTC.

V is TRBV28 and J is TRBJ1-2; 10 bases map to TRBD1. The V segment lost 3 bases and the J segment 8 bases; nucleotides outside the gene matches: 3. Germline CDR1 and CDR2: MDHEN and SYDVKM. CDR3 length: 13 amino acids. CDR3 residues: CASSLDRGGGYTF. In nucleotides, the CDR3 is TGTGCCAGCAGTTTGGACAGGGGGGGAGGCTACACCTTC.

This rearrangement joins TRBV15 to TRBJ1-5, with 8 bases that match TRBD1. Germline CDR1 reads LNHNV; CDR2 reads YYDKDF (reference sequence). CDR3 length: 14 amino acids. The ends lost 8 bases at V and 7 bases at J; junction bases unmatched: 10. The CDR3 DNA follows: TGTGCCACCGCTCGACAGGGGACTGAACAGCCCCAGCATTTT. Translation: CATARQGTEQPQHF.

This clone appeared once. This rearrangement joins TRBV19 to TRBJ2-7; a possible D gene is TRBD2 (7 bases). CDR1 is LNHDA, CDR2 SQIVND, per germline (reference sequence). Trimming removed 6 bases from V and 6 bases from J, with 15 bases in between. The CDR3 has 13 residues. The CDR3 DNA reads TGTGCCAGTAGCGACAAGGGGGGGATCGAGCAGTACTTC. Translation gives CASSDKGGIEQYF.

The chain combines TRBV15 with TRBJ2-7; D possibly corresponds to TRBD2 (6 bases). The germline gives CDR1 LNHNV, CDR2 YYDKDF (reference sequence). The CDR3 has 14 amino acids. Trimming cost V 4 bases and J 2 bases, with 12 bases left between them. The CDR3 DNA is TGTGCCACCAGCATGCGCGGGACGGCCTACGAGCAGTACTTC. Translating it yields CATSMRGTAYEQYF.

The rearrangement joins TRBV11-3 to TRBJ2-3, with D unclear. With 5 bases removed from V and 0 bases from J, the gap between germline ends came to 12 bases. The germline gives CDR1 SGHNT, CDR2 YENEEA. The CDR3 is made up of 15 amino acids. The CDR3 here is CASSPGRSSTDTQYF. The CDR3 DNA reads as TGTGCCAGCAGCCCCGGCAGGTCTAGCACAGATACGCAGTATTTT.

This clone was detected a few times. The chain combines TRBV6-5 with TRBJ2-7; TRBD1 might be the D (5 bases). Between the trimmed V and J ends, which lost 6 bases and 0 bases, there was a span of 6 bases. Per germline, CDR1 MNHEY and CDR2 SVGAGI. CDR3 size: 12 residues. The CDR3 DNA is TGTGCCAGCAGGGACACCTCCTACGAGCAGTACTTC. It encodes CASRDTSYEQYF.

The chain combines TRBV6-6 with TRBJ1-2, with D tentatively TRBD1 (5 bases). This CDR3 has 11 residues. Per germline, CDR1 MNHNY and CDR2 SVGAGI (reference sequence). V was clipped by 8 bases and J by 7 bases, with 11 bases between them. Here the CDR3 reads CASAEGTGYTF. The CDR3 DNA is TGTGCCAGCGCGGAGGGGACTGGCTACACCTTC.

This clone turned up a few times. V is TRBV6-1 and J is TRBJ1-4; D gene unclear. This CDR3 has 11 amino acids. V dropped 8 bases and J dropped 8 bases, with 9 bases sitting between them. Germline CDR1 MNHNS, CDR2 SASEGT. CDR3 sequence reads: CASVGGEKLFF. The DNA of the CDR3 is TGTGCCAGCGTCGGAGGCGAAAAACTGTTTTTT.

The chain carries TRBV6-1 and TRBJ2-5, with 9 bases matching TRBD2. Germline assignment: CDR1 MNHNS and CDR2 SASEGT. This CDR3 comprises 16 residues. V lost 2 bases to trimming and J lost 5 bases; unmatched junction nucleotides: 9. The DNA for the CDR3 is TGTGCCAGCAGTGAATCGTGGGGACTAGCTTTCGAGACCCAGTACTTC. Its protein is CASSESWGLAFETQYF.

V gene TRBV27 combines with J gene TRBJ1-1; D is perhaps TRBD1 (5 bases). There are 15 residues in the CDR3. Germline CDR1 and CDR2: MNHEY and SMNVEV (reference sequence). Trimming removed 3 bases from V and 0 bases from J, with 11 bases in between. CDR3 DNA: TGTGCCAGCAGTTTCACGACAGCCATGAACACTGAAGCTTTCTTT. Protein: CASSFTTAMNTEAFF.